The present TCR beta chain was sequenced within a study of T cell responses to AZD1222 COVID-19 vaccine. Method: immunoSEQ multiplex PCR; TCRdb's copy keeps in-frame clones and lacks some. The sample holds about 83,000 clones, 86% seen once. CDR1 is SGHTS and CDR2 is YDEGEE in the germline V gene. This CDR3 region has 14 residues. Trimming pared 3 bases from V and 2 bases from J, leaving 8 bases between. The count of this clone is one. The target antigen is unknown. Regarding the study as a whole: Repertoires were sampled only after the peak T cell response.

The sample in question was peripheral blood, obtained on day 0 of AZD1222 vaccination. This receptor was obtained from an adult in good health. The chain employs TRBV5-8 and TRBJ2-2, with D maybe TRBD1 (6 bases). CDR3 sequence: CASSSGTNTGELFF. DNA of the CDR3: TGTGCCAGCAGCTCCGGGACAAACACCGGGGAGCTGTTTTTT.